The 21 T cell receptor beta chains in this list originate from one sample, sequenced in a study of blood T cell repertoires in COVID-19. Using immunoSEQ multiplex PCR, the repertoire was profiled, and TCRdb retains in-frame clones only, with some absent. The sample has nearly 40,000 clones, over 70% seen once; the top ten hold roughly 10%. Sample: peripheral blood. Receptors were obtained from a woman aged 70-85 years with acute or convalescent COVID-19.

A single count supports this clone. The gene calls are TRBV5-5 and TRBJ2-1, with 7 nucleotides matching TRBD2. The CDR3 length is 16 residues. After removal of 1 base from V and 9 bases from J, the junction contained 13 bases not matched to a gene. CDR1 and CDR2 from the germline V gene are SGHKS and YYEKEE (reference sequence). The CDR3 DNA reads TGTGCCAGCAGCTTGTTTCCGGCGGGGGTGGGCGGTGAGCAGTTCTTC. It translates to CASSLFPAGVGGEQFF.

The CDR3 DNA follows: TGTGCCAGCAGCCTAACAGGGGTAGTCACTGAAGCTTTCTTT. Its translation: CASSLTGVVTEAFF. This chain connects TRBV25-1 to TRBJ1-1; 7 bases match TRBD1. The CDR3 spans 14 residues. Per the germline V gene, CDR1 is MGHDK and CDR2 is SYGVNS. Germline trimming cut 6 bases from V and 4 bases from J; bases unmatched to any gene: 8.

This clone has more than one count but fewer than ten. The chain employs TRBV7-9 and TRBJ1-3; a possible D gene is TRBD1 (6 bases). CDR1 is SEHNR, CDR2 FQNEAQ, per germline (reference sequence). Trimming took off 1 base at V and 4 bases at J, with 14 bases between the two ends. The CDR3 covers 16 residues. The CDR3 is CASSLGGGYAGNTIYF. DNA of the CDR3: TGTGCCAGCAGCTTAGGAGGGGGATACGCGGGAAACACCATATATTTT.

Comment on this clone: This CDR3 is also generated by other DNA sequences in the sample. V gene TRBV4-3 combines with J gene TRBJ2-1; tentatively, D is TRBD2 (7 bases). This CDR3 contains 16 residues. V was pared by 1 base and J by 1 base, with 11 bases between. Germline-derived CDR1 and CDR2 are LGHNA and YSLEER. CDR3 region: CASSQVGGASYNEQFF. CDR3 sequence (DNA): TGCGCCAGCAGCCAAGTGGGGGGGGCGTCCTACAATGAGCAGTTCTTC.

This clone was found once. The chain employs TRBV7-2 and TRBJ2-1; 15 bases are shared with TRBD2. This CDR3 is built from 15 residues. The J segment lost 12 bases and the V segment lost 3 bases, leaving 6 bases of the junction unmatched. Germline V gene lookup returns CDR1 SGHTA and CDR2 FQGNSA. The CDR3 reads CASSFRTSGRGGQFF. The CDR3 DNA reads as TGTGCCAGCAGCTTCCGGACTAGCGGGAGGGGAGGGCAGTTCTTC.

The chain combines TRBV14 with TRBJ2-5; possibly TRBD2 for D (6 bases). Germline V gives CDR1 SGHDN, CDR2 FVKESK. V was pared by 2 bases and J by 2 bases, with 9 bases between. The CDR3 has 14 residues. CDR3 coding DNA: TGTGCCAGCAGCCAAAGGGACTGGCAAGAGACCCAGTACTTC. Its protein is CASSQRDWQETQYF.

The chain links TRBV7-2 to TRBJ1-4, with D possibly TRBD1 on 6 matching bases. V was shortened by 5 bases and J by 7 bases, with 14 bases between the two germline ends. CDR1 and CDR2 (germline): SGHTA, FQGNSA. This CDR3 region has 14 residues. The CDR3 loop is CASSRGAGAEKLFF. The CDR3 DNA reads TGTGCCAGCAGCCGGGGGGCGGGAGCTGAAAAACTGTTTTTT.

The V and J genes are TRBV7-4 and TRBJ2-5; 12 nucleotides line up with TRBD2. The J segment lost 5 bases and the V segment lost 1 base, leaving 5 bases of the junction unmatched. The CDR3 sequence is 16 residues long. CDR1 and CDR2 from the germline V gene are SGHVT and SQSDAQ. This chain's CDR3 is CASSLDGLAGFETQYF. The CDR3 nucleotides read TGTGCCAGCAGCTTAGACGGACTAGCGGGGTTTGAGACCCAGTACTTC.

The chain recombines TRBV19 with TRBJ2-5, with TRBD1 matching over 8 bases. Trimming removed 5 bases from V and 5 bases from J; junction bases left unmatched: 10. Germline lookup yields CDR1 LNHDA and CDR2 SQIVND (reference sequence). The CDR3 sequence is 15 residues long. The CDR3 DNA reads TGTGCCAGTAGTGTAGGGCAGGGGGCCTGGGAGACCCAGTACTTC. Translating it yields CASSVGQGAWETQYF.

CDR3: CASSGTGTGELFF. The CDR3, as DNA: TGTGCCAGCAGTGGGACAGGGACCGGGGAGCTGTTTTTT. The gene calls are TRBV12-3 or TRBV12-4 and TRBJ2-2; 9 nucleotides align to TRBD1. Trimming removed 5 bases from V and 5 bases from J; junction bases left unmatched: 0. The CDR3 runs 13 residues.

The rearrangement joins TRBV7-2 to TRBJ1-5; no clear D. CDR3 length: 14 residues. Trimming pared 3 bases from V and 3 bases from J, leaving 9 bases between. The germline V gene has CDR1 SGHTA and CDR2 FQGNSA. The CDR3 bases are TGTGCCAGCAGCTTGAGCGGGAACAATCAGCCCCAGCATTTT. Translated: CASSLSGNNQPQHF.

The chain carries TRBV5-1 and TRBJ1-3; TRBD1 might be the D (6 bases). The CDR3 runs 15 residues. From germline, CDR1 is SGHRS and CDR2 YFSETQ. V shed 4 bases and J shed 3 bases, with 14 bases lying between them. The CDR3 reads CASSTGTEGGNTIYF. CDR3 bases: TGCGCCAGCAGCACAGGGACCGAAGGTGGAAACACCATATATTTT.

This chain joins TRBV7-9 and TRBJ1-2, with 7 bases identical to TRBD1. The V gene's germline CDR1 is SEHNR and CDR2 FQNEAQ (reference sequence). This CDR3 has 12 residues. J gave up 14 bases and V 5 bases, and 11 bases lay outside the gene matches. The CDR3 loop reads CASSRQGYIVTF. CDR3 nucleotide sequence: TGTGCCAGCAGCCGACAGGGTTATATTGTAACCTTC.

This sequence joins TRBV12-3 or TRBV12-4 and TRBJ1-2, with 7 nucleotides matching TRBD1. Losses at the gene ends were 6 bases for V and 5 bases for J; bases not matched to a gene: 3. The CDR3 extends over 12 amino acids. Here the CDR3 DNA reads TGTGCCAGCAGCGGACAGGTTTATGGCTACACCTTC. It yields the protein CASSGQVYGYTF.

The chain combines TRBV7-9 with TRBJ2-1; 12 bases fit TRBD2. J lost 8 bases, V lost 5 bases, and 7 bases had no gene match. CDR3 length equals 15 residues. Germline V gene data show CDR1 as SEHNR and CDR2 as FQNEAQ (reference sequence). Written as DNA, the CDR3 is TGTGCCAGCAGCCCCCGACTAGCGGGAGTACATGAGCAGTTCTTC. This sequence encodes CASSPRLAGVHEQFF.

J is TRBJ2-1 and V is TRBV9, with 13 bases that match TRBD2. Looked up from germline, CDR1 is SGDLS and CDR2 is YYNGEE. The CDR3 runs to 15 residues. With V trimmed by 4 bases and J by 6 bases, 4 bases remained unmatched. The CDR3 reads CASSQGLAGRNEQFF. CDR3 DNA sequence: TGTGCCAGCAGCCAGGGACTAGCGGGGCGCAATGAGCAGTTCTTC.

This chain joins TRBV5-1 and TRBJ2-1; 7 bases are a match to TRBD1. Germline values: CDR1 SGHRS, CDR2 YFSETQ. The V and J ends lost 1 base and 9 bases, in that order; junction bases with no gene match: 4. This CDR3 has 13 residues. CDR3 sequence: CASSLTGVAEQFF. The DNA of the CDR3 is TGCGCCAGCAGCTTGACAGGGGTGGCTGAGCAGTTCTTC.

This chain connects TRBV19 to TRBJ2-3, with 8 nucleotides matching TRBD1. Germline lookup yields CDR1 LNHDA and CDR2 SQIVND (reference sequence). The CDR3 has 15 residues. V shed 5 bases, J shed 3 bases, and the junction held 7 bases outside the gene matches. CDR3 sequence (DNA): TGTGCCAGTAGTGCCTTGACAGGGGTAACAGATACGCAGTATTTT. Translated: CASSALTGVTDTQYF.

V gene TRBV12-5 combines with J gene TRBJ1-1; tentative D call: TRBD1 (5 bases). The CDR3 runs 13 residues. CDR1 is LGHNT, CDR2 FRNRAP, per germline. Trimming removed 6 bases from V and 2 bases from J, with 10 bases in between. The CDR3: CASGKQVNTEAFF. The DNA for the CDR3 is TGTGCTAGTGGCAAACAGGTTAACACTGAAGCTTTCTTT.

The J gene is TRBJ2-2, the V gene TRBV18, with 12 bases aligning to TRBD2. Germline assignment: CDR1 KGHSH and CDR2 LQKENI. J lost 6 bases, V lost 6 bases, and 11 bases had no gene match. The CDR3 runs 17 residues. DNA of the CDR3: TGTGCCAGCTCGCCCAGACCGACTAGCGGGAGCCCCGGGGAGCTGTTTTTT. It yields the protein CASSPRPTSGSPGELFF.

The chain employs TRBV24-1 and TRBJ2-3; D is possibly TRBD1 (5 bases). The germline CDR1 and CDR2 sequences are KGHDR and SFDVKD. Trimming removed 5 bases at V and 2 bases at J, with 7 bases between. There are 13 residues in the CDR3. The DNA for the CDR3 is TGTGCCACCAGTGGACAGATCACAGATACGCAGTATTTT. It specifies CATSGQITDTQYF.